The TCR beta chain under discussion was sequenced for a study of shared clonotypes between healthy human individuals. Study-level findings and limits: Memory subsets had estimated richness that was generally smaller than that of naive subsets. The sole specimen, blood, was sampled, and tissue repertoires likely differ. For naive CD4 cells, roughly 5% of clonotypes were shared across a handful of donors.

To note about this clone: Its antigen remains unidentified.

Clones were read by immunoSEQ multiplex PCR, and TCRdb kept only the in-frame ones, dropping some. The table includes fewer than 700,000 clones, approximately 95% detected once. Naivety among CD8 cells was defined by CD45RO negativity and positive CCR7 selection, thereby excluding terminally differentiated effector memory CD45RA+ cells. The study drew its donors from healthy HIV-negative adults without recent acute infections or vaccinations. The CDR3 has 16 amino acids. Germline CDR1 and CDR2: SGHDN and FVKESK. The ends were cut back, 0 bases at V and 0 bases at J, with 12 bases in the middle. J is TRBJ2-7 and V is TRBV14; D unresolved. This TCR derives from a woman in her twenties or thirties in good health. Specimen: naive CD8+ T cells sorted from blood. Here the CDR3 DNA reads TGTGCCAGCAGCCAAGATACCCGGTCGATCTCCTACGAGCAGTACTTC. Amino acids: CASSQDTRSISYEQYF.